These 19 T cell receptor beta chains came from one sample sequenced in a study of blood T cell repertoires in COVID-19. Clones were sequenced by immunoSEQ multiplex PCR, and TCRdb holds only the in-frame ones, with some missing. The data show hundreds of thousands of clones, 90% seen once. The sequencing sample was made of PBMCs or T cells enriched from blood (not recorded which). The receptors were gathered from a man aged 45-60 years who had been exposed to COVID-19.

This clone was seen only once. This rearrangement joins TRBV25-1 to TRBJ2-1; TRBD1 matches 7 bases. V was pared by 6 bases and J by 0 bases, with 8 bases of the junction left unmatched. The germline CDR1 and CDR2 sequences are MGHDK and SYGVNS. This CDR3 has 16 residues. CDR3 bases: TGTGCCAGCAGAGAAAGGGGGCTGAGCTCCTACAATGAGCAGTTCTTC. Protein sequence: CASRERGLSSYNEQFF.

The rearrangement uses TRBV4-1 and TRBJ1-1; tentatively, D is TRBD1 (5 bases). V was cut by 4 bases and J by 1 base, with 16 bases left in between. The CDR3 is 16 amino acids. CDR1 and CDR2 from the germline V gene are MGHRA and YSYEKL. DNA of the CDR3: TGCGCCAGCAGCCCAGTGAAGGGGCAAGAGAACACTGAAGCTTTCTTT. Translated, it gives CASSPVKGQENTEAFF.

This clone was observed a few times. The chain uses TRBV5-1 and TRBJ2-6; no firm D call. The CDR3 is made up of 13 amino acids. CDR1 SGHRS and CDR2 YFSETQ come from the germline V gene. V was trimmed by 0 bases and J by 4 bases, leaving 2 bases between them. DNA for the CDR3: TGCGCCAGCAGCTTGGCAGGGGCCAACGTCCTGACTTTC. As protein: CASSLAGANVLTF.

This clone has only one observation. The chain is built from TRBV28 and TRBJ1-1, with D perhaps matching TRBD1 (5 bases). Germline CDR1 MDHEN, CDR2 SYDVKM. V was clipped by 4 bases and J by 1 base, with 16 bases between them. This CDR3 contains 16 residues. The CDR3 DNA is TGTGCCAGCAGTTCCCCACCGTCGGGGGGGAACACTGAAGCTTTCTTT. It encodes CASSSPPSGGNTEAFF.

The chain combines TRBV5-1 with TRBJ2-5; 8 nucleotides agree with TRBD1. Per the germline V gene, CDR1 is SGHRS and CDR2 is YFSETQ. The CDR3 has 15 amino acids. Germline trimming cut 6 bases from V and 2 bases from J; bases unmatched to any gene: 9. CDR3 sequence: CASTLTGTGQETQYF. The CDR3 DNA reads TGCGCCAGCACCCTAACCGGGACAGGTCAAGAGACCCAGTACTTC. Full variable domain (rest looked up from reference TRBV5-1 and TRBJ2-5): KAGVTQTPRYLIKTRGQQVTLSCSPISGHRSVSWYQQTPGQGLQFLFEYFSETQRNKGNFPGRFSGRQFSNSRSEMNVSTLELGDSALYLCASTLTGTGQETQYFGPGTRLLVL.

The rearrangement joins TRBV28 to TRBJ1-5; 9 nucleotides agree with TRBD1. The germline V gene has CDR1 MDHEN and CDR2 SYDVKM. V gave up 2 bases and J gave up 8 bases; unmatched junction bases: 7. The CDR3 has 15 amino acids. CDR3 protein: CASSLTGQGGEPQHF. The CDR3 DNA follows: TGTGCCAGCAGTTTAACGGGACAGGGCGGGGAGCCCCAGCATTTT.

This rearrangement joins TRBV28 to TRBJ1-1, with TRBD1 as a possible D gene (6 bases). V lost 6 bases and J lost 1, with 15 bases in between. CDR3 length: 15 residues. In germline, CDR1 is MDHEN, CDR2 SYDVKM. This CDR3 is CASRSPGTPNTEAFF. The CDR3 DNA is TGTGCCAGCAGATCGCCCGGGACACCGAACACTGAAGCTTTCTTT.

The chain recombines TRBV19 with TRBJ1-3; no definite D call. This CDR3 contains 17 residues. Germline-derived CDR1 and CDR2 are LNHDA and SQIVND (reference sequence). V lost 0 bases and J lost 0, with 12 bases in between. CDR3: CASSIDRRTLSGNTIYF. CDR3 in DNA: TGTGCCAGTAGTATAGATCGACGGACTCTCTCTGGAAACACCATATATTTT.

The V gene is TRBV5-4, the J gene TRBJ1-2; tentatively, D is TRBD1 (5 bases). CDR1 and CDR2 from the germline V gene are SGHNT and YYREEE (reference sequence). The CDR3 runs to 17 residues. V was cut by 4 bases and J by 4 bases, with 23 bases left in between. CDR3 sequence: CASSLARGGNLGYGYTF. The CDR3 bases are TGTGCCAGCAGCCTCGCCCGCGGGGGAAATCTAGGCTATGGCTACACCTTC.

The chain is built from TRBV11-2 and TRBJ2-3; 8 nucleotides line up with TRBD2. CDR1 and CDR2 from the germline V gene are SGHAT and FQNNGV. V was clipped by 3 bases and J by 1 base; unmatched bases: 3. The CDR3 runs 15 residues. The CDR3 reads CASSLNSGGTDTQYF. The CDR3 DNA sequence: TGTGCCAGCAGCTTGAATAGCGGGGGCACAGATACGCAGTATTTT.

This chain connects TRBV13 to TRBJ2-7; TRBD1 matches at 9 bases. Trimming removed 5 bases from V and 2 bases from J; junction bases left unmatched: 7. The CDR3 totals 15 residues. The germline CDR1 and CDR2 sequences are PRHDT and FYEKMQ (reference sequence). In nucleotides, the CDR3 is TGTGCCAGCAGCCTGGGACAGGGCCTTACCTACGAGCAGTACGTC. Translating it yields CASSLGQGLTYEQYV.

This chain uses TRBV29-1 with TRBJ2-1, with D possibly TRBD1 on 6 matching bases. The V and J ends lost 7 bases and 5 bases respectively, with 12 bases between them. Germline CDR1 and CDR2: SQVTM and ANQGSEA. This CDR3 is 12 amino acids long. The CDR3 coding sequence is TGCAGCGGGACCCGACAGGACAATGAGCAGTTCTTC. This sequence encodes CSGTRQDNEQFF.

The chain employs TRBV28 and TRBJ1-4; tentative D call: TRBD1 (6 bases). Germline V CDR1 and CDR2: MDHEN, SYDVKM. V was cut by 7 bases and J by 5 bases, with 17 bases left in between. CDR3 length: 15 residues. CDR3 DNA: TGTGCCAGCATCAAAGGGGGGGGTGGGAATGAAAAACTGTTTTTT. This translates into CASIKGGGGNEKLFF.

This chain links TRBV24-1 with TRBJ1-3; 7 bases align to TRBD1. Trimming cost V 0 bases and J 6 bases; bases outside gene matches: 4. The CDR3 sequence is 15 residues long. Germline CDR1 is KGHDR and CDR2 is SFDVKD. The CDR3 DNA reads as TGTGCCACCAGTGATTTGGACAGGGTGGAAAACACCATATATTTT. It codes for CATSDLDRVENTIYF.

Here the CDR3 reads CATSRAPYGAGEKLFF. CDR3 DNA sequence: TGTGCCACCAGCAGAGCGCCATACGGGGCGGGGGAAAAACTGTTTTTT. J is TRBJ1-4 and V is TRBV15, with D maybe TRBD1 (5 bases). The CDR3 runs 16 residues. Trimming removed 1 base at V and 8 bases at J, with 17 bases between. Germline-derived CDR1 and CDR2 are LNHNV and YYDKDF (reference sequence).

This rearrangement joins TRBV5-1 to TRBJ1-1; TRBD1 might be the D (5 bases). CDR1 and CDR2 (germline): SGHRS, YFSETQ. Trimming took off 0 bases at V and 7 bases at J, with 13 bases between the two ends. This CDR3 comprises 14 residues. The CDR3 protein is CASSLVTGWGEAFF. The DNA of the CDR3 is TGCGCCAGCAGCTTGGTAACAGGATGGGGTGAAGCTTTCTTT.

The rearrangement joins TRBV5-1 to TRBJ2-7; D possibly corresponds to TRBD2 (5 bases). Trimming stripped 4 bases from V and 2 bases from J, with 10 bases between. The CDR3 length is 13 residues. Germline values: CDR1 SGHRS, CDR2 YFSETQ. CDR3 residues: CASSADWTYEQYF. DNA for the CDR3: TGCGCCAGCAGCGCGGACTGGACCTACGAGCAGTACTTC.

This clone was counted once. The gene calls are TRBV18 and TRBJ2-1, with 7 bases matching TRBD1. Germline V gene sequence: CDR1 KGHSH, CDR2 LQKENI. With V trimmed by 6 bases and J by 4 bases, 12 bases remained unmatched. There are 16 residues in the CDR3. The CDR3 loop reads CASSTRTGAAYNEQFF. The CDR3 DNA reads as TGTGCCAGCTCCACTCGGACAGGAGCAGCATACAATGAGCAGTTCTTC.

V and J are TRBV12-3 or TRBV12-4 and TRBJ1-2; D not resolved. CDR3 size: 11 residues. The germline V and J ends were trimmed by 4 bases and 11 bases, with 11 bases remaining between them. The chain's CDR3 is CASSSLTGYTF. The CDR3 DNA follows: TGTGCCAGCAGTTCTCTCACCGGGTACACCTTC.